This is a list of T cell receptor beta chains from one sample in a study of T cells in Graves' hyperthyroidism and ophthalmopathy. One entry per CDR3 protein, called by TCRdb with MiXCR from the multiplex PCR reads. Of approximately 690,000 distinct CDR3 sequences in the sample, roughly 14% are singletons; the top ten hold around 13%. Sequenced material: blood. These receptors all come from a woman aged 45-65 years with Graves' ophthalmopathy. The CDR3 runs from the conserved cysteine through the conserved F or W. Fields, in order: D gene, J gene, clone size, V gene, CDR3 DNA, CDR3 protein. A D gene is named only where the DNA matches it firmly. The size field is filled for only some rows; it gives once, few, many or a size class.

>TRBD2|TRBJ2-2|-|TRBV12-3/TRBV12-4
TGTGCCAGTAGATCCTCGAGGGGACTAGCGGGGCCGAACACCGGGGAGCTGTTTTTT
CASRSSRGLAGPNTGELFF
>-|TRBJ2-3|many|TRBV6-2/TRBV6-3
TGTGCCAGCAGTCCATCAAGCGGCGGCACAGATACGCAGTATTTT
CASSPSSGGTDTQYF
>-|TRBJ2-1|many|TRBV18
TGTGCCAGCTCACCAATAGCTGGAGAAAGATATGAGCAGTTCTTC
CASSPIAGERYEQFF
>TRBD2|TRBJ2-7|many|TRBV29-1
TGCAGCGTTGAGAGAGCTCCGGGACTAGCGGGAGAGCTCGAGCAGTACTTC
CSVERAPGLAGELEQYF
>-|TRBJ2-2|-|TRBV5-1
TGCGCCAGCAGCTGGAACATGGGTAACACCGGGGAGCTGTTTTTT
CASSWNMGNTGELFF
>TRBD1|TRBJ1-2|many|TRBV7-9
TGTGCCAGCAGCCCGAGGAGGGGGCTAGGAGGCTACACCTTC
CASSPRRGLGGYTF
>-|TRBJ2-7|few|TRBV4-2
TGTGCCAGCAGCCCCAGGGAGGTCAGCTACGAGCAGTACTTC
CASSPREVSYEQYF
>-|TRBJ1-1|many|TRBV6-2/TRBV6-3
TGTGCCAGCAGTTACTTGGGGACCATGAACACTGAAGCTTTCTTT
CASSYLGTMNTEAFF
>-|TRBJ2-6|many|TRBV28
TGTGCCAGCAGCCCTGGGGGCAACTCTGGGGCCAACGTCCTGACTTTC
CASSPGGNSGANVLTF
>-|TRBJ2-2|many|TRBV5-1
TGCGCCAGCAGCTTCGCGCGGGTCGGGCCCGGGGAGCTGTTTTTT
CASSFARVGPGELFF
>-|TRBJ2-1|many|TRBV12-3/TRBV12-4
TGTGCCAGCAGTTTCCAACTGGATTCTCTAAATGAGCAGTTCTTC
CASSFQLDSLNEQFF
>-|TRBJ2-1|few|TRBV20-1
TGCAGTGCTAGTATAGTTGTAGCTAATGAGCAGTTCTTC
CSASIVVANEQFF
>-|TRBJ2-7|-|TRBV4-3
TGCGCCAGCAGCCAAGATTTCCGGTGGGGCGAGCAGTACTTC
CASSQDFRWGEQYF
>TRBD2|TRBJ2-3|-|TRBV20-1
TGCAGTGCTTCACGCCCGGGACTAGCGGGAGTCGGGGATAGCACAGATACGCAGTATTTT
CSASRPGLAGVGDSTDTQYF